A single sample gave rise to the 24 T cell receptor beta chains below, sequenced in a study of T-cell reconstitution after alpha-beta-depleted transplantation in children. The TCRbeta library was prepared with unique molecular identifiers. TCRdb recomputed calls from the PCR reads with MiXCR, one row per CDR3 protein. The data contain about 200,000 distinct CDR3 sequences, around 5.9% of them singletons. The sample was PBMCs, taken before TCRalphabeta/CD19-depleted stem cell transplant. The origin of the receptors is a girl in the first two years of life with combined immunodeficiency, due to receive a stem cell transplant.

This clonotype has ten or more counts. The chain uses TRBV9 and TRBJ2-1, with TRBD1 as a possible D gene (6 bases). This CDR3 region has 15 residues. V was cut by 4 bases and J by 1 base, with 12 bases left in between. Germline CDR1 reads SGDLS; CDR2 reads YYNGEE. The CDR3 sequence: CASSPEGQSYNEQFF. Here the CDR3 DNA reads TGTGCCAGCAGCCCTGAGGGACAATCCTACAATGAGCAGTTCTTC.

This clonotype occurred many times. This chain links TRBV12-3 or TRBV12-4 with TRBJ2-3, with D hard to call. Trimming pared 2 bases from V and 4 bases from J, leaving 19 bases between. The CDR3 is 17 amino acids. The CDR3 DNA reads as TGTGCCAGCAGTTTAACGTTCAGAGTGTTTCAGTCAGATACGCAGTATTTT. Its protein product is CASSLTFRVFQSDTQYF.

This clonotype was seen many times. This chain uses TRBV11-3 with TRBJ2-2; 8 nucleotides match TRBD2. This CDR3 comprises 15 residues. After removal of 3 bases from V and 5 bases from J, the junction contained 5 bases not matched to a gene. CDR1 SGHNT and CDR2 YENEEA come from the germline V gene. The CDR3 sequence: CASSLGLVLTGELFF. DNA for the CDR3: TGTGCCAGCAGCTTGGGACTAGTCTTAACCGGGGAGCTGTTTTTT.

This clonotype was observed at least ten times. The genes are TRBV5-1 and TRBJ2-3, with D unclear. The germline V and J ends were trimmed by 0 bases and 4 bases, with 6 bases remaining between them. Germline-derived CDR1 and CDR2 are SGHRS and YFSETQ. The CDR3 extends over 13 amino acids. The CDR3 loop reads CASSLESADTQYF. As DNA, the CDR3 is TGCGCCAGCAGCTTGGAATCGGCAGATACGCAGTATTTT.

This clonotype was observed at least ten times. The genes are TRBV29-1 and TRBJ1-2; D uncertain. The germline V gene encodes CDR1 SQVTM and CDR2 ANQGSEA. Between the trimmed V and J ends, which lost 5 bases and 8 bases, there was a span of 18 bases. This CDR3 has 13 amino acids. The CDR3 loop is CSVPMANTGGYTF. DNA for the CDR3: TGCAGCGTTCCCATGGCTAATACGGGAGGCTACACCTTC.

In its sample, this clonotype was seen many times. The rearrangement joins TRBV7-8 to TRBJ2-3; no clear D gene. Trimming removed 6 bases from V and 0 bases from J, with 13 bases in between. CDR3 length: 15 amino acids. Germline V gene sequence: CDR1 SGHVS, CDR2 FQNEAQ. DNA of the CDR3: TGTGCCAGCAGTCCAATCCGCCTCAGCACAGATACGCAGTATTTT. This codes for CASSPIRLSTDTQYF. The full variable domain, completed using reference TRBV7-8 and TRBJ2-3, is GAGVSQSPRYKVAKRGQDVALRCDPISGHVSLFWYQQALGQGPEFLTYFQNEAQLDKSGLPSDRFFAERPEGSVSTLKIQRTQQEDSAVYLCASSPIRLSTDTQYFGPGTRLTVL.

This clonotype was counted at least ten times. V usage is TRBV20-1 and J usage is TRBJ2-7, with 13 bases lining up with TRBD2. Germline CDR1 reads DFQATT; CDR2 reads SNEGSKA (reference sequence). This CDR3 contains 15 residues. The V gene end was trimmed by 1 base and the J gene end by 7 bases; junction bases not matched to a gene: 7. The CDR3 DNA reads TGCAGTGCTAGAGGGACTAGCGGGAGTGTATGGGAGCAGTACTTC. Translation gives CSARGTSGSVWEQYF.

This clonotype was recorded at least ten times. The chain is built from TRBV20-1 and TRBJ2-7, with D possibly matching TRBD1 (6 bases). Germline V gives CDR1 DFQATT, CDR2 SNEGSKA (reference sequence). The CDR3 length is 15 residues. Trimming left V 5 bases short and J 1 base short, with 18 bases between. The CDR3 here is CSALTDRWRSYEQYF. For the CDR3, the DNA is TGCAGTGCTTTAACCGACAGGTGGAGGTCCTACGAGCAGTACTTC.

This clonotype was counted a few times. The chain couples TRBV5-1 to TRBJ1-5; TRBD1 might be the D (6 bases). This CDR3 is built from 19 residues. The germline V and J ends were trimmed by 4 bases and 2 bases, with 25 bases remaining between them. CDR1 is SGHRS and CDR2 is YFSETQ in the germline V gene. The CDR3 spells CASSPSPAGAIYGNQPQHF. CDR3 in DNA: TGCGCCAGCAGCCCGTCTCCGGCAGGGGCAATTTATGGCAATCAGCCCCAGCATTTT.

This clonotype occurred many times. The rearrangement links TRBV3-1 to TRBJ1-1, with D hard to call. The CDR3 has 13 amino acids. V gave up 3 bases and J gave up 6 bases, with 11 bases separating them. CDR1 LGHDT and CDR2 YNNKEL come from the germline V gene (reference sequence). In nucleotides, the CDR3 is TGTGCCAGCAGCCAGAATAGGGTTGCTGAAGCTTTCTTT. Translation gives CASSQNRVAEAFF.

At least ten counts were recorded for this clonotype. This CDR3 reads CASVGRVYEQYF. CDR3 DNA sequence: TGTGCCAGCGTAGGACGGGTCTACGAGCAGTACTTC. The genes are TRBV28 and TRBJ2-7, with D unresolved. This CDR3 has 12 amino acids. Looked up from germline, CDR1 is MDHEN and CDR2 is SYDVKM. The ends were cut back, 8 bases at V and 3 bases at J, with 11 bases in the middle.

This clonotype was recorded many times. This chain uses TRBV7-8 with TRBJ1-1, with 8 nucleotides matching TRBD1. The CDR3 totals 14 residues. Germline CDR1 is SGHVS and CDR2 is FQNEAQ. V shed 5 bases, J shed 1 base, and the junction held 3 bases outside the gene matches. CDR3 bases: TGTGCCAGCAGCGTAGACAGGGGGAACACTGAAGCTTTCTTT. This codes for CASSVDRGNTEAFF.

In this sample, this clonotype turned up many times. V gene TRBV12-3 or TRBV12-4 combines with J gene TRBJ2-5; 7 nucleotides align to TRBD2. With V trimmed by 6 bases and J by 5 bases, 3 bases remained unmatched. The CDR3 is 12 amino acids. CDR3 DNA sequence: TGTGCCAGCAGAACTAGCGAGGAGACCCAGTACTTC. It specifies CASRTSEETQYF.

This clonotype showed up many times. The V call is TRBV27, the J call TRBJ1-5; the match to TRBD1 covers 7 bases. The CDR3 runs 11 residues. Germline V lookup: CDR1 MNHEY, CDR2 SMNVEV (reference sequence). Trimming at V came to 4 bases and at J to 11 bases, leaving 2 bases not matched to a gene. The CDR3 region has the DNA TGTGCCAGCAGTTCAGGGGGTGCCCAGCATTTT. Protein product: CASSSGGAQHF.

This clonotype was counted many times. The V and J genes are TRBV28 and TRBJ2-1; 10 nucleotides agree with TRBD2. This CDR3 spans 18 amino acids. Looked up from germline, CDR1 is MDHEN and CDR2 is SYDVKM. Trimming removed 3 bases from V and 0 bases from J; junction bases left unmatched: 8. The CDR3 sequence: CASSFGLAGAYSYNEQFF. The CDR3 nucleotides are TGTGCCAGCAGTTTCGGGCTAGCGGGAGCTTACTCCTACAATGAGCAGTTCTTC.

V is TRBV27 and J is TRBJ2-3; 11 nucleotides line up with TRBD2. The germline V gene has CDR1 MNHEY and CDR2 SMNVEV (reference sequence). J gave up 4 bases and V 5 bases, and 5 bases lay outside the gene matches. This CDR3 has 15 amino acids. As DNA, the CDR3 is TGTGCCAGCAGTGTAGCGGGGGGGCCTCCAGATACGCAGTATTTT. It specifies CASSVAGGPPDTQYF.

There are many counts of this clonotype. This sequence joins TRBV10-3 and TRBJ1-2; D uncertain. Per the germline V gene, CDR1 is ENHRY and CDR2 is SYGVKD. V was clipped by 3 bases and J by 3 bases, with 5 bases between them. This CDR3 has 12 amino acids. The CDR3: CAISDWDYGYTF. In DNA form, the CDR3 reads TGTGCCATCAGTGACTGGGACTATGGCTACACCTTC.

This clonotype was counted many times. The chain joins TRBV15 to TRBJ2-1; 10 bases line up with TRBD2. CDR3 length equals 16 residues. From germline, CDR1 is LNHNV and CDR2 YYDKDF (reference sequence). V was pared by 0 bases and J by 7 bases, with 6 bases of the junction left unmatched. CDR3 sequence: CATSRDGSGRRNEQFF. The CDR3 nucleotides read TGTGCCACCAGCAGAGATGGTAGCGGGAGGAGGAATGAGCAGTTCTTC.

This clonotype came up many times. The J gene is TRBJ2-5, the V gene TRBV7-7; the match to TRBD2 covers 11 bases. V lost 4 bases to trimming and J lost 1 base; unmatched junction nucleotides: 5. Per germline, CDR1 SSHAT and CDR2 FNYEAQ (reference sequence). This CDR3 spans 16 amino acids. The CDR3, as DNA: TGTGCCAGCAGCTCCCTTAGCGGGGGGGCCCAAGAGACCCAGTACTTC. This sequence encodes CASSSLSGGAQETQYF. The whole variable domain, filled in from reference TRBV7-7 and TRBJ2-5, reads GAGVSQSPRYKVTKRGQDVTLRCDPISSHATLYWYQQALGQGPEFLTYFNYEAQPDKSGLPSDRFSAERPEGSISTLTIQRTEQRDSAMYRCASSSLSGGAQETQYFGPGTRLLVL.

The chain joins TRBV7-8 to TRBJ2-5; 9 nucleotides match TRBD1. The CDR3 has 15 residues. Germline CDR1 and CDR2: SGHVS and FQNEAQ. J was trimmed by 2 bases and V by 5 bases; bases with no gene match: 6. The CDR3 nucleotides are TGTGCCAGCAGCGGTAACAGGGGGCCTCAAGAGACCCAGTACTTC. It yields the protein CASSGNRGPQETQYF. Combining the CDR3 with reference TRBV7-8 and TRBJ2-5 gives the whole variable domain GAGVSQSPRYKVAKRGQDVALRCDPISGHVSLFWYQQALGQGPEFLTYFQNEAQLDKSGLPSDRFFAERPEGSVSTLKIQRTQQEDSAVYLCASSGNRGPQETQYFGPGTRLLVL.

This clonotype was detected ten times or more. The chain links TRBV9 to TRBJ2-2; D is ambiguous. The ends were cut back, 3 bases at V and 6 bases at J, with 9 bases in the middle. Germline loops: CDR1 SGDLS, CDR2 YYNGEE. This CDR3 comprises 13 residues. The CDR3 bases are TGTGCCAGCAGCGCTACTAACCCCGGGGAGCTGTTTTTT. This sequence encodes CASSATNPGELFF.

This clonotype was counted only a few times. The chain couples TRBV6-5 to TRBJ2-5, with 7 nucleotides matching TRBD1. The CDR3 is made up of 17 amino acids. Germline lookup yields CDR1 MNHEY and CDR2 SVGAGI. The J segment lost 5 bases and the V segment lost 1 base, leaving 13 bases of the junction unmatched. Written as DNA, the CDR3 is TGTGCCAGCAGTTACTTTCTCGGGACAGCCCAACCGGAGACCCAGTACTTC. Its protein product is CASSYFLGTAQPETQYF.

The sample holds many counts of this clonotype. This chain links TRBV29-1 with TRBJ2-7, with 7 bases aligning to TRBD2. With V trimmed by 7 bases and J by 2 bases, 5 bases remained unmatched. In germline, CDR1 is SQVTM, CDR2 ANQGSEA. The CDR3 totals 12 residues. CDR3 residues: CSARGLAYEQYF. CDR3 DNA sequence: TGCAGCGCCCGCGGACTAGCCTACGAGCAGTACTTC.

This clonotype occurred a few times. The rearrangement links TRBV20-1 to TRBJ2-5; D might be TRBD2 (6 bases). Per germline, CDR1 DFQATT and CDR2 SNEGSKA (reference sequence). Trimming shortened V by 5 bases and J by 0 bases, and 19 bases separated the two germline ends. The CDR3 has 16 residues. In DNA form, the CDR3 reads TGCAGTGCTTCCCCCGGGACTTCGATGGACCAAGAGACCCAGTACTTC. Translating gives CSASPGTSMDQETQYF.